This TCR beta chain stems from a study of blood T cell repertoires in COVID-19. This CDR3 is built from 16 residues. Looked up from germline, CDR1 is SGHRS and CDR2 is YFSETQ. The junction had 14 bases not matched to a gene; V was cut back by 5 bases and J by 8 bases. Repertoires were generated with immunoSEQ multiplex PCR, while TCRdb's copy carries only in-frame clones and drops some. This sample has 87,000 or so clones, with around 87% found just once. This TCR came from a man between 35 and 55 years old with acute or convalescent COVID-19. The sample consisted of peripheral blood. The chain employs TRBV5-1 and TRBJ2-1, with TRBD2 matching over 9 bases. The CDR3 nucleotides read TGCGCCAGCAGTCCGGGGGGCGGACTAGCGATCCATGAGCAGTTCTTC. Translated, it gives CASSPGGGLAIHEQFF.